This T cell receptor beta chain was sequenced during a study of technical replicates of blood from a handful of donors listed by TCRdb under 2017. Library construction relied on the immunoSEQ multiplex PCR assay. Sourced from immuneACCESS, this table was stored by TCRdb with only in-frame sequences that have V and J called. A share of the clones is absent; for the studies checked, an unresolved V gene accounts for under half, and the remainder has no known explanation. In all, the sample holds 35,000 to 50,000 clones, and 96% of those were seen once. The top ten hold approximately 0.37% of the sample. A remark on this clone: The specificity of this receptor is unknown. Base qualities are not recorded, but no much larger clone differs from it by a single base.

Reading the germline V gene (reference sequence) gives CDR1 MNHEY and CDR2 SMNVEV. V is shortened by 1 base, J by 0 bases, and the region joining them spans 11 bases. The CDR3 numbers 16 residues from cysteine through phenylalanine. The only DNA kept is the CDR3, 48 bases in frame from the first base. In this chain, TRBV27 is recombined with TRBJ2-3; a tentative D match to TRBD2 spans 6 bases. Sequencing used T cells isolated from PBMCs. This receptor was taken from a human donor in good health. DNA sequence: TGTGCCAGCAGTTTATTCTGGCGGGAAAGCACAGATACGCAGTATTTT. This sequence encodes CASSLFWRESTDTQYF.